The 5 T cell receptor beta chains given below trace back to one sample, sequenced in a study of identifying expanded T cells in peripheral blood. TCRdb's table, derived via immunoSEQ multiplex PCR, lists solely in-frame clones and lacks some. The sample lists around 85,000 clones; about 89% were seen once. Material: blood. Source of these receptors: a person between 18 and 75 years old in good health.

V usage is TRBV2 and J usage is TRBJ2-1, with a possible D match to TRBD2 (5 bases). This CDR3 comprises 12 residues. Trimming stripped 6 bases from V and 10 bases from J, with 13 bases between. Per the germline V gene, CDR1 is SNHLY and CDR2 is FYNNEI. CDR3 sequence (DNA): TGTGCCAGCAGACTCACTAGAGGAGAGCAGTTCTTC. Translating gives CASRLTRGEQFF.

CDR3 region: CASSLEGRLNEKLFF. CDR3 nucleotide sequence: TGTGCCAGCAGCTTAGAGGGGAGGCTGAATGAAAAACTGTTTTTT. The chain couples TRBV7-2 to TRBJ1-4; tentative D call: TRBD1 (5 bases). Germline CDR1 and CDR2: SGHTA and FQGNSA. The CDR3 loop spans 15 amino acids. The germline V and J ends were trimmed by 1 base and 5 bases, with 11 bases remaining between them.

The chain is built from TRBV5-1 and TRBJ2-5; either TRBD1 or TRBD2 may fit D (5 bases each). The CDR3 loop spans 15 amino acids. V shed 2 bases and J shed 5 bases, with 16 bases lying between them. Germline CDR1 is SGHRS and CDR2 is YFSETQ. CDR3 nucleotides: TGCGCCAGCAGCTTTTTTTTTGAGGGGACGGAGACCCAGTACTTC. Translation gives CASSFFFEGTETQYF.

This clone was detected once. The rearrangement joins TRBV30 to TRBJ2-7; D may be TRBD2 (7 bases). CDR1 is GTSNPN, CDR2 SVGIG, per germline (reference sequence). The CDR3 sequence is 12 residues long. Trimming took 3 bases from V and 3 from J, leaving 9 bases between them. The CDR3 loop reads CAWRRGGYEQYF. CDR3 sequence (DNA): TGTGCCTGGAGAAGGGGGGGCTACGAGCAGTACTTC.

The genes are TRBV2 and TRBJ1-6; TRBD1 is a possible D gene (6 bases). CDR1 is SNHLY, CDR2 FYNNEI, per germline. With 6 bases removed from V and 5 bases from J, the gap between germline ends came to 20 bases. This CDR3 has 17 residues. CDR3 coding DNA: TGTGCCAGCAGAGGGCCAGGGGTAGTTGAGGATAATTCACCCCTCCACTTT. Translated, it gives CASRGPGVVEDNSPLHF.